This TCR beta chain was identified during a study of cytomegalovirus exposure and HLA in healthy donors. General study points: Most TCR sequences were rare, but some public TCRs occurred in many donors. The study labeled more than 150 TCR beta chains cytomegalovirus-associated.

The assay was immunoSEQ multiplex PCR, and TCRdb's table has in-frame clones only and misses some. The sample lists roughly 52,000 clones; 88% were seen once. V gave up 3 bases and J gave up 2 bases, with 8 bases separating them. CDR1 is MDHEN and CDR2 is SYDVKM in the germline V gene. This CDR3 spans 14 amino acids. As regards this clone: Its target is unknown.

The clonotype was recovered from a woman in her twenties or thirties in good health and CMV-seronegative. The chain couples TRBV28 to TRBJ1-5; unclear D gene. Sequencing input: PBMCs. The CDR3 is CASSLLSGNQPQHF. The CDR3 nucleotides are TGTGCCAGCAGTTTGCTAAGCGGCAATCAGCCCCAGCATTTT.